A single sample is the source of the 32 T cell receptor beta chains below, sequenced in a study of blood T cell repertoires in COVID-19. Repertoires were generated with immunoSEQ multiplex PCR, while TCRdb's copy carries only in-frame clones and drops some. This repertoire shows about 150,000 clones, roughly 84% found once; its top ten account for roughly a tenth. The sequencing input was peripheral blood. These receptors were obtained from a woman older than 75 with active or convalescent COVID-19.

The CDR3 loop is CASSLEGDTEAFF. Written as DNA, the CDR3 is TGTGCCAGCAGTTTAGAAGGGGACACTGAAGCTTTCTTT. The rearrangement links TRBV12-3 or TRBV12-4 to TRBJ1-1; a possible D gene is TRBD1 (5 bases). Trimming left V 1 base short and J 3 bases short, with 6 bases between. The CDR3 has 13 residues.

The chain uses TRBV21-1 and TRBJ1-5; TRBD1, the table's D call, was not compared with the DNA. TRBV21-1 is termed a pseudogene. The CDR3 loop spans 17 amino acids. Written as DNA, the CDR3 is TGTGCCAGCAGCACCTCGCCGGGACAGGGAAGCAATCAGCCCCAGCATTTT. Protein product: CASSTSPGQGSNQPQHF.

The chain links TRBV6-5 to TRBJ2-5; D might be TRBD2 (6 bases). CDR3 length equals 14 residues. Trimming shortened V by 7 bases and J by 2 bases, and 14 bases separated the two germline ends. Germline values: CDR1 MNHEY, CDR2 SVGAGI. The CDR3 loop is CASTRDFGQETQYF. The CDR3 DNA reads as TGTGCCAGCACTAGGGACTTCGGTCAAGAGACCCAGTACTTC.

This clone was detected only once. CDR3 amino acids: CATSGQGGTGELFF. As DNA, the CDR3 is TGTGCCACCTCCGGACAGGGCGGTACCGGGGAGCTGTTTTTT. The V gene is TRBV24-1, the J gene TRBJ2-2; 8 bases match TRBD1. The germline V gene has CDR1 KGHDR and CDR2 SFDVKD. This CDR3 comprises 14 residues. V was clipped by 9 bases and J by 5 bases; unmatched bases: 7.

This chain joins TRBV6-5 and TRBJ1-1, with TRBD1 matching 8 bases. This CDR3 comprises 14 residues. Germline-derived CDR1 and CDR2 are MNHEY and SVGAGI. With 2 bases clipped from V and 8 bases from J, the junction kept 7 bases outside the gene matches. CDR3: CASSYHSGTGEAFF. In DNA form, the CDR3 reads TGTGCCAGCAGTTACCATTCCGGGACAGGAGAAGCTTTCTTT.

This chain joins TRBV28 and TRBJ2-5; 8 nucleotides align to TRBD1. The CDR3 consists of 14 residues. J was trimmed by 5 bases and V by 5 bases; bases with no gene match: 7. Germline V gene data show CDR1 as MDHEN and CDR2 as SYDVKM. CDR3 sequence: CASSRQGLRETQYF. CDR3 DNA: TGTGCCAGCAGTCGACAGGGGTTGAGGGAGACCCAGTACTTC.

The rearrangement links TRBV28 to TRBJ1-1, with 8 bases fitting TRBD1. V lost 6 bases to trimming and J lost 4 bases; unmatched junction nucleotides: 10. Germline V gives CDR1 MDHEN, CDR2 SYDVKM. CDR3 size: 15 residues. CDR3 loop: CASRPARGPGTEAFF. DNA of the CDR3: TGTGCCAGCAGACCCGCCAGGGGGCCAGGCACTGAAGCTTTCTTT.

The V gene is TRBV15, the J gene TRBJ2-6; 10 positions match TRBD1. V was pared by 6 bases and J by 4 bases, with 6 bases of the junction left unmatched. The CDR3 length is 16 residues. Germline V gene sequence: CDR1 LNHNV, CDR2 YYDKDF (reference sequence). The chain's CDR3 is CATSGTGESGANVLTF. In DNA, the CDR3 is TGTGCCACCAGTGGGACAGGGGAGTCCGGGGCCAACGTCCTGACTTTC. The full variable domain, completed using reference TRBV15 and TRBJ2-6, is DAMVIQNPRYQVTQFGKPVTLSCSQTLNHNVMYWYQQKSSQAPKLLFHYYDKDFNNEADTPDNFQSRRPNTSFCFLDIRSPGLGDTAMYLCATSGTGESGANVLTFGAGSRLTVL.

The rearrangement uses TRBV11-2 and TRBJ1-2; D is possibly TRBD1 (5 bases). The germline V gene encodes CDR1 SGHAT and CDR2 FQNNGV. The CDR3 length is 16 residues. Trimming took 1 base from V and 5 from J, leaving 17 bases between them. The CDR3 sequence: CASSLGGSPGGYGYTF. The CDR3, as DNA: TGTGCCAGCAGCTTAGGGGGCTCTCCGGGAGGGTATGGCTACACCTTC.

The rearrangement joins TRBV2 to TRBJ1-1, with 11 bases matching TRBD1. The germline gives CDR1 SNHLY, CDR2 FYNNEI. This CDR3 region has 16 residues. V trimming: 6 bases; J trimming: 0 bases; junction bases outside the gene matches: 6. The CDR3 region is CASRLGQGVLNTEAFF. CDR3 nucleotide sequence: TGTGCCAGCAGGTTGGGACAGGGGGTTTTGAACACTGAAGCTTTCTTT.

The chain links TRBV12-3 or TRBV12-4 to TRBJ1-5, with D unclear. V was trimmed by 4 bases and J by 7 bases, leaving 11 bases between them. The CDR3 spans 13 residues. In DNA form, the CDR3 reads TGTGCCAGCAGTTCACGGGTAGGCCAGCCCCAGCATTTT. This encodes CASSSRVGQPQHF.

V and J are TRBV7-8 and TRBJ1-6; D not resolved. Germline V gives CDR1 SGHVS, CDR2 FQNEAQ. The CDR3 spans 12 residues. V lost 4 bases to trimming and J lost 10 bases, with 8 bases between them. The DNA for the CDR3 is TGTGCCAGCAGCTACGGAGAGTCACCCCTCCACTTT. Protein: CASSYGESPLHF.

This chain joins TRBV28 and TRBJ2-4, with 9 bases lining up with TRBD1. This CDR3 contains 15 residues. Per germline, CDR1 MDHEN and CDR2 SYDVKM. J gave up 7 bases and V 5 bases, and 9 bases lay outside the gene matches. CDR3 sequence (DNA): TGTGCCAGCAGTGAGCAGACAGGGGGGGTCAACATTCAGTACTTC. This encodes CASSEQTGGVNIQYF.

This clone came up once. The CDR3 DNA sequence: TGTGCCACCAGTGACCTGACAGATAATCAGCCCCAGCATTTT. Protein sequence: CATSDLTDNQPQHF. V is TRBV24-1 and J is TRBJ1-5, with D possibly being TRBD1 (5 bases). The CDR3 is made up of 14 amino acids. The germline V gene has CDR1 KGHDR and CDR2 SFDVKD. V was pared by 4 bases and J by 4 bases, with 10 bases between.

The chain couples TRBV5-1 to TRBJ2-5, with D perhaps matching TRBD1 (6 bases). Germline V gives CDR1 SGHRS, CDR2 YFSETQ. The CDR3 is made up of 15 amino acids. V was pared by 7 bases and J by 3 bases, with 19 bases between. In nucleotides, the CDR3 is TGCGCCAGCTTTCGTGGGGGCGCCCAAAAAGAGACCCAGTACTTC. Translating gives CASFRGGAQKETQYF.

Worth noting for this clone: Other DNA sequences of this sample code for an identical CDR3. The chain combines TRBV6-6 with TRBJ2-7, with TRBD1 matching 9 bases. This CDR3 region has 15 residues. Per germline, CDR1 MNHNY and CDR2 SVGAGI (reference sequence). V was clipped by 2 bases and J by 3 bases; unmatched bases: 5. This CDR3 reads CASSYPGQGIYEQYF. The CDR3 DNA follows: TGTGCCAGCAGTTACCCGGGACAGGGAATCTACGAGCAGTACTTC.

The chain couples TRBV9 to TRBJ2-1; TRBD2 matches 8 bases. The germline V gene has CDR1 SGDLS and CDR2 YYNGEE. This CDR3 has 15 amino acids. J gave up 2 bases and V 2 bases, and 3 bases lay outside the gene matches. The CDR3 sequence is CASSVQLAAYNEQFF. The CDR3 region has the DNA TGTGCCAGCAGCGTCCAACTAGCGGCCTACAATGAGCAGTTCTTC.

The CDR3, as DNA: TGTGCCAGTAGTCGACAGGGTCCGGGAAACACCATATATTTT. Encoded protein: CASSRQGPGNTIYF. The gene calls are TRBV19 and TRBJ1-3; 7 bases line up with TRBD1. CDR1 LNHDA and CDR2 SQIVND come from the germline V gene (reference sequence). V lost 5 bases, J lost 4 bases, and 5 bases stayed unmatched. The CDR3 has 14 amino acids. Together with reference TRBV19 and TRBJ1-3, the CDR3 gives the full variable domain: DGGITQSPKYLFRKEGQNVTLSCEQNLNHDAMYWYRQDPGQGLRLIYYSQIVNDFQKGDIAEGYSVSREKKESFPLTVTSAQKNPTAFYLCASSRQGPGNTIYFGEGSWLTVV.

The chain has TRBV28 and TRBJ1-5; D uncertain. With 2 bases removed from V and 0 bases from J, the gap between germline ends came to 11 bases. Germline CDR1 is MDHEN and CDR2 is SYDVKM. The CDR3 has 16 amino acids. The CDR3 reads CASSLPTDYSNQPQHF. CDR3 DNA sequence: TGTGCCAGCAGTTTACCTACCGATTATAGCAATCAGCCCCAGCATTTT. The whole variable domain, remainder taken from reference TRBV28 and TRBJ1-5, is DVKVTQSSRYLVKRTGEKVFLECVQDMDHENMFWYRQDPGLGLRLIYFSYDVKMKEKGDIPEGYSVSREKKERFSLILESASTNQTSMYLCASSLPTDYSNQPQHFGDGTRLSIL.

The rearrangement uses TRBV19 and TRBJ2-7; 7 positions agree with TRBD1. CDR1 is LNHDA and CDR2 is SQIVND in the germline V gene (reference sequence). Unmatched junction bases numbered 10, after V lost 4 bases and J lost 4 bases. This CDR3 is built from 15 residues. This CDR3 is CASSKGQHALYEQYF. CDR3 sequence (DNA): TGTGCCAGTAGTAAGGGACAGCACGCCCTTTACGAGCAGTACTTC.

This sequence joins TRBV11-3 and TRBJ2-7, with D perhaps TRBD2 (6 bases). This CDR3 has 17 residues. The V gene lost 3 bases and the J gene lost 7 bases, with 25 bases spanning the gap. Looked up from germline, CDR1 is SGHNT and CDR2 is YENEEA. Written as DNA, the CDR3 is TGTGCCAGCAGCTTCTTCTGCGGGGACTTCCCTCGCCGAGAGCAGTACTTC. It translates to CASSFFCGDFPRREQYF.

The chain is built from TRBV6-5 and TRBJ2-3; TRBD1 matches 9 bases. Germline V CDR1 and CDR2: MNHEY, SVGAGI. The CDR3 has 14 amino acids. Trimming took 8 bases from V and 4 from J; bases not matched to a gene: 7. The CDR3: CASHGQGRPDTQYF. CDR3 sequence (DNA): TGTGCCAGCCACGGACAGGGGAGGCCAGATACGCAGTATTTT.

This clone has a handful of counts. This chain links TRBV2 with TRBJ1-3; unclear D gene. CDR3 size: 12 residues. V was cut by 8 bases and J by 3 bases, with 8 bases left in between. Germline loops: CDR1 SNHLY, CDR2 FYNNEI. The CDR3 spells CASRGFGNTIYF. As DNA, the CDR3 is TGTGCCAGCCGCGGGTTTGGAAACACCATATATTTT.

V is TRBV2 and J is TRBJ2-3, with TRBD2 identical over 8 bases. The V segment lost 6 bases and the J segment 3 bases; nucleotides outside the gene matches: 8. This CDR3 contains 15 residues. Germline V CDR1 and CDR2: SNHLY, FYNNEI. This CDR3 reads CASSLGLVNTDTQYF. In nucleotides, the CDR3 is TGTGCCAGCAGCCTGGGACTAGTTAATACAGATACGCAGTATTTT. Full variable domain (remainder filled in from reference TRBV2 and TRBJ2-3): EPEVTQTPSHQVTQMGQEVILRCVPISNHLYFYWYRQILGQKVEFLVSFYNNEISEKSEIFDDQFSVERPDGSNFTLKIRSTKLEDSAMYFCASSLGLVNTDTQYFGPGTRLTVL.

This clone was found once. As DNA, the CDR3 is TGTGCCAGTAGTATGACAGGGGGCAATAATTCACCCCTCCACTTT. This codes for CASSMTGGNNSPLHF. J is TRBJ1-6 and V is TRBV19; 10 bases are a match to TRBD1. Germline-derived CDR1 and CDR2 are LNHDA and SQIVND (reference sequence). The CDR3 runs to 15 residues. V was pared by 3 bases and J by 5 bases, with 1 base of the junction left unmatched.

The chain combines TRBV19 with TRBJ1-5; 8 bases match TRBD1. This CDR3 comprises 18 residues. J was trimmed by 0 bases and V by 4 bases; bases with no gene match: 11. The germline V gene has CDR1 LNHDA and CDR2 SQIVND (reference sequence). CDR3 in DNA: TGTGCCAGTAGTAAGCCCCGGACAGGGACCTATAGCAATCAGCCCCAGCATTTT. This translates into CASSKPRTGTYSNQPQHF.

This chain connects TRBV5-1 to TRBJ2-3, with a possible D match to TRBD1 (5 bases). The germline V gene encodes CDR1 SGHRS and CDR2 YFSETQ. Trimming left V 0 bases short and J 0 bases short, with 17 bases between. The CDR3 has 18 amino acids. In DNA form, the CDR3 reads TGCGCCAGCAGCTTGGACCCGGACAAAACTCGTAGCACAGATACGCAGTATTTT. It specifies CASSLDPDKTRSTDTQYF.

The J gene is TRBJ1-3, the V gene TRBV15, with D unresolved. Germline CDR1 reads LNHNV; CDR2 reads YYDKDF (reference sequence). Deletions cut 0 bases from V and 0 bases from J, with 9 bases between. This CDR3 contains 16 residues. The chain's CDR3 is CATSRDVASSGNTIYF. DNA for the CDR3: TGTGCCACCAGCAGAGATGTAGCGAGCTCTGGAAACACCATATATTTT.

Worth noting for this clone: The same CDR3 is also encoded by other DNA sequences in this sample. This sequence joins TRBV12-3 or TRBV12-4 and TRBJ2-2; D ambiguous. The CDR3 length is 13 residues. Trimming cost V 5 bases and J 1 base, with 5 bases left between them. CDR3 protein: CASSPRNTGELFF. The DNA for the CDR3 is TGTGCCAGCAGTCCGAGGAACACCGGGGAGCTGTTTTTT.

The rearrangement links TRBV29-1 to TRBJ1-3; tentative D call: TRBD1 (5 bases). CDR3 size: 13 residues. Between the trimmed V and J ends, which lost 6 bases and 0 bases, there was a span of 9 bases. Germline CDR1 is SQVTM and CDR2 is ANQGSEA. The CDR3 spells CSVGGLSGNTIYF. CDR3 sequence (DNA): TGCAGCGTCGGGGGTCTCTCTGGAAACACCATATATTTT.

This chain links TRBV3-1 (or the pseudogene TRBV3-2) with TRBJ2-5, with 7 bases that match TRBD2. The CDR3 covers 16 residues. Trimming at V came to 4 bases and at J to 5 bases, leaving 13 bases not matched to a gene. Looked up from germline, CDR1 is LGHDT and CDR2 is YNNKEL (reference sequence). In nucleotides, the CDR3 is TGTGCCAGCAGCCGAGTTCGAGGGAGGGCCTGGGAGACCCAGTACTTC. This codes for CASSRVRGRAWETQYF.

The chain uses TRBV5-1 and TRBJ2-2; D not certain. The length of the CDR3 is 15 residues. Germline V gene data show CDR1 as SGHRS and CDR2 as YFSETQ. Trimming took off 2 bases at V and 0 bases at J, with 8 bases between the two ends. This chain's CDR3 is CASSLTAANTGELFF. The CDR3 DNA reads TGCGCCAGCAGCTTAACAGCTGCGAACACCGGGGAGCTGTTTTTT.